This TCR beta chain was recorded in a study of cytomegalovirus exposure and HLA in healthy donors. Trimming pared 5 bases from V and 7 bases from J, leaving 15 bases between. The V gene's germline CDR1 is MDHEN and CDR2 SYDVKM. The CDR3 is made up of 14 amino acids. With 60 Vbeta and 13 Jbeta primers, the PCR was carried out. The table came from immunoSEQ multiplex PCR; TCRdb's copy has only in-frame clones and leaves some out. The sample has approximately 110,000 clones; 73% are singletons. Notes on this clone: The antigen is undetermined.

Whole-study findings and limits: CMV serostatus was the only recorded immune exposure for donors. Common viral pathogens were later found to be apparently linked to several of the most significant clusters. In an earlier analysis, in roughly 580 donors, most V segments appeared productive either ~90% or ~30% of the time.

V and J are TRBV28 and TRBJ1-5; the D gene is possibly TRBD1 (5 bases). Sequenced sample: PBMCs. The source of this sequence is a man aged 60-69 years in good health and CMV-seropositive. CDR3 loop: CASSPPRDPQPQHF. As DNA, the CDR3 is TGTGCCAGCAGTCCGCCCAGGGATCCGCAGCCCCAGCATTTT.